The 26 T cell receptor beta chains listed next were all sequenced from one sample in a study of T cell responses to AZD1222 COVID-19 vaccine. Only in-frame clones appear in the TCRdb table, and some are missing; sequencing was by immunoSEQ multiplex PCR. Of 130,000 to 150,000 clones listed, more than 85% are singletons. Sequenced here: peripheral blood, sampled on day 0 of AZD1222 vaccination. Receptors were obtained from an adult in good health.

The chain carries TRBV7-9 and TRBJ2-1; 7 bases match TRBD1. The germline V gene encodes CDR1 SEHNR and CDR2 FQNEAQ (reference sequence). The CDR3 totals 16 residues. J lost 4 bases, V lost 5 bases, and 11 bases had no gene match. The CDR3 sequence: CASSQTTGSGYNEQFF. The CDR3 DNA reads TGTGCCAGCAGCCAAACGACAGGGTCCGGTTACAATGAGCAGTTCTTC. The entire variable domain, with the rest obtained from reference TRBV7-9 and TRBJ2-1, is as follows: DTGVSQNPRHKITKRGQNVTFRCDPISEHNRLYWYRQTLGQGPEFLTYFQNEAQLEKSRLLSDRFSAERPKGSFSTLEIQRTEQGDSAMYLCASSQTTGSGYNEQFFGPGTRLTVL.

The CDR3: CATSRVAATQETQYF. CDR3 DNA sequence: TGTGCCACCAGCAGAGTTGCGGCGACCCAAGAGACCCAGTACTTC. V is TRBV15 and J is TRBJ2-5; no reliable D call. Trimming removed 1 base from V and 1 base from J, with 10 bases in between. Germline CDR1 is LNHNV and CDR2 is YYDKDF (reference sequence). The CDR3 spans 15 residues.

This sequence joins TRBV30 and TRBJ2-7, with D hard to call. Trimming removed 2 bases at V and 8 bases at J, with 10 bases between. CDR3 length: 11 amino acids. Germline V gives CDR1 GTSNPN, CDR2 SVGIG (reference sequence). The CDR3 sequence: CAWSPGVQQYF. The DNA of the CDR3 is TGTGCCTGGAGTCCCGGAGTCCAGCAGTACTTC.

The chain uses TRBV19 and TRBJ1-1; D ambiguous. V gave up 4 bases and J gave up 0 bases, with 6 bases separating them. The CDR3 extends over 13 amino acids. Germline V lookup: CDR1 LNHDA, CDR2 SQIVND (reference sequence). The CDR3 is CASSTQMNTEAFF. The CDR3 nucleotides read TGTGCCAGTAGTACACAGATGAACACTGAAGCTTTCTTT. Full variable domain (rest looked up from reference TRBV19 and TRBJ1-1): DGGITQSPKYLFRKEGQNVTLSCEQNLNHDAMYWYRQDPGQGLRLIYYSQIVNDFQKGDIAEGYSVSREKKESFPLTVTSAQKNPTAFYLCASSTQMNTEAFFGQGTRLTVV.

The rearrangement joins TRBV6-2 or TRBV6-3 to TRBJ1-2; D uncertain. Germline V gives CDR1 MNHEY, CDR2 SVGEGT. The CDR3 has 15 amino acids. Trimming removed 2 bases at V and 1 base at J, with 11 bases between. CDR3 DNA: TGTGCCAGCAGTTACGAAGGCAGCGATAACTATGGCTACACCTTC. This encodes CASSYEGSDNYGYTF.

This chain uses TRBV7-9 with TRBJ2-1; tentative D call: TRBD2 (5 bases). V lost 5 bases and J lost 2, with 16 bases in between. The CDR3 is 16 amino acids. CDR1 and CDR2 from the germline V gene are SEHNR and FQNEAQ (reference sequence). The CDR3 DNA sequence: TGTGCCAGCAGCCCGATTCGGGGTGAAACCTACAATGAGCAGTTCTTC. This translates into CASSPIRGETYNEQFF.

This chain links TRBV6-1 with TRBJ1-1; a weak D match, TRBD1 (6 bases). This CDR3 spans 15 amino acids. With 2 bases removed from V and 1 base from J, the gap between germline ends came to 11 bases. The germline gives CDR1 MNHNS, CDR2 SASEGT. CDR3 DNA: TGTGCCAGCAGTGAAATCTGGGACACGAACACTGAAGCTTTCTTT. This encodes CASSEIWDTNTEAFF.

The chain is built from TRBV19 and TRBJ2-1; D is undetermined. Germline values: CDR1 LNHDA, CDR2 SQIVND (reference sequence). Trimming removed 8 bases at V and 0 bases at J, with 11 bases between. This CDR3 has 14 residues. CDR3 nucleotides: TGTGCCAGTGGAAGGGCGAGCTCCTACAATGAGCAGTTCTTC. Its translation is CASGRASSYNEQFF.

This clone was recorded once. The chain links TRBV2 to TRBJ1-2; D gene ambiguous. This CDR3 contains 13 residues. CDR1 is SNHLY, CDR2 FYNNEI, per germline. The V end was cut by 2 bases, the J end by 5 bases, with 9 bases between. Here the CDR3 DNA reads TGTGCCAGCAGTGAACAACAGCCTTATGGCTACACCTTC. Its translation is CASSEQQPYGYTF.

This sequence joins TRBV24-1 and TRBJ1-1; 8 nucleotides align to TRBD1. V lost 10 bases to trimming and J lost 4 bases; unmatched junction nucleotides: 7. CDR3 size: 13 residues. Germline V gene data show CDR1 as KGHDR and CDR2 as SFDVKD. CDR3 sequence (DNA): TGTGCCACATCAGGGGGCGCGGGCACTGAAGCTTTCTTT. This codes for CATSGGAGTEAFF.

This chain links TRBV24-1 with TRBJ2-6, with 7 bases lining up with TRBD1. Germline values: CDR1 KGHDR, CDR2 SFDVKD. The length of the CDR3 is 17 residues. After removal of 8 bases from V and 0 bases from J, the junction contained 9 bases not matched to a gene. The CDR3 loop reads CATTKPGQHSGANVLTF. The CDR3 DNA reads TGTGCCACCACAAAGCCGGGACAGCACTCTGGGGCCAACGTCCTGACTTTC.

The chain links TRBV19 to TRBJ2-2; D not resolved. CDR3 length equals 12 residues. The V gene lost 3 bases and the J gene lost 4 bases, with 3 bases spanning the gap. Germline CDR1 reads LNHDA; CDR2 reads SQIVND (reference sequence). The CDR3 DNA follows: TGTGCCAGTAGTATTGGCACCGGGGAGCTGTTTTTT. Translating gives CASSIGTGELFF.

This clone was seen a few times. DNA for the CDR3: TGTGCCTGGAGTGTAGTCGCGGGACAGGGGTTCTACGAGCAGTACTTC. It yields the protein CAWSVVAGQGFYEQYF. This chain joins TRBV30 and TRBJ2-7, with 10 positions matching TRBD1. The CDR3 is made up of 16 amino acids. The junction had 8 bases not matched to a gene; V was cut back by 0 bases and J by 3 bases. Germline CDR1 is GTSNPN and CDR2 is SVGIG (reference sequence). The full variable domain, completed using reference TRBV30 and TRBJ2-7, is SQTIHQWPATLVQPVGSPLSLECTVEGTSNPNLYWYRQAAGRGLQLLFYSVGIGQISSEVPQNLSASRPQDRQFILSSKKLLLSDSGFYLCAWSVVAGQGFYEQYFGPGTRLTVT.

The chain recombines TRBV5-1 with TRBJ1-2; tentatively, D is TRBD1 (6 bases). Trimming cost V 3 bases and J 0 bases, with 9 bases left between them. CDR1 and CDR2 from the germline V gene are SGHRS and YFSETQ. This CDR3 contains 14 residues. CDR3 in DNA: TGCGCCAGCAGCTCGGACAGTTCTAACTATGGCTACACCTTC. This translates into CASSSDSSNYGYTF. The variable domain in full, completed from reference TRBV5-1 and TRBJ1-2, reads KAGVTQTPRYLIKTRGQQVTLSCSPISGHRSVSWYQQTPGQGLQFLFEYFSETQRNKGNFPGRFSGRQFSNSRSEMNVSTLELGDSALYLCASSSDSSNYGYTFGSGTRLTVV.

The chain carries TRBV27 and TRBJ2-7; D is uncertain. The CDR3 has 15 residues. The germline V gene encodes CDR1 MNHEY and CDR2 SMNVEV (reference sequence). The germline V and J ends were trimmed by 4 bases and 6 bases, with 19 bases remaining between them. The CDR3: CASSSPEPSRSEQYF. The CDR3, as DNA: TGTGCCAGCAGTTCCCCCGAGCCGTCCCGGAGCGAGCAGTACTTC.

The genes are TRBV18 and TRBJ1-5, with D unclear. With 2 bases removed from V and 5 bases from J, the gap between germline ends came to 7 bases. This CDR3 is built from 13 residues. Germline V gives CDR1 KGHSH, CDR2 LQKENI. The CDR3 DNA reads TGTGCCAGCTCACCAACGTATGATCAGCCCCAGCATTTT. As protein: CASSPTYDQPQHF.

The chain employs TRBV27 and TRBJ2-7, with D possibly matching TRBD2 (5 bases). Germline CDR1 and CDR2: MNHEY and SMNVEV (reference sequence). V shed 4 bases and J shed 2 bases, with 15 bases lying between them. The CDR3 contains 15 residues. CDR3 sequence reads: CASSSSARGTYEQYF. CDR3 nucleotide sequence: TGTGCCAGCAGTTCATCGGCACGGGGAACCTACGAGCAGTACTTC.

The count of this clone is one. The chain links TRBV5-1 to TRBJ2-3; no firm D call. Germline values: CDR1 SGHRS, CDR2 YFSETQ. V was pared by 5 bases and J by 2 bases, with 12 bases between. This CDR3 region has 14 residues. CDR3 coding DNA: TGCGCCAGCAGTATTCGGTTCACCACAGATACGCAGTATTTT. It specifies CASSIRFTTDTQYF. Full variable domain (remainder filled in from reference TRBV5-1 and TRBJ2-3): KAGVTQTPRYLIKTRGQQVTLSCSPISGHRSVSWYQQTPGQGLQFLFEYFSETQRNKGNFPGRFSGRQFSNSRSEMNVSTLELGDSALYLCASSIRFTTDTQYFGPGTRLTVL.

The J gene is TRBJ2-5, the V gene TRBV5-8; TRBD2 aligns across 13 bases. Looked up from germline, CDR1 is SGHTS and CDR2 is YDEGEE. The CDR3 runs to 14 residues. Trimming cost V 6 bases and J 5 bases; bases outside gene matches: 4. As DNA, the CDR3 is TGTGCCAGCACCCTGGGACTAGCGGGGGAGACCCAGTACTTC. It encodes CASTLGLAGETQYF. Supplemented by reference TRBV5-8 and TRBJ2-5, the full variable domain reads EAGVTQSPTHLIKTRGQQATLRCSPISGHTSVYWYQQALGLGLQFLLWYDEGEERNRGNFPPRFSGRQFPNYSSELNVNALELEDSALYLCASTLGLAGETQYFGPGTRLLVL.

The chain couples TRBV18 to TRBJ2-1; 7 positions agree with TRBD2. Germline V CDR1 and CDR2: KGHSH, LQKENI. V gave up 6 bases and J gave up 9 bases; unmatched junction bases: 11. The CDR3 has 14 amino acids. The CDR3 loop is CASSTREGLSEQFF. For the CDR3, the DNA is TGTGCCAGCTCGACCAGGGAGGGTTTAAGTGAGCAGTTCTTC.

The chain couples TRBV18 to TRBJ2-3, with TRBD2 matching 11 bases. CDR1 and CDR2 (germline): KGHSH, LQKENI. The CDR3 is made up of 15 amino acids. Trimming removed 3 bases from V and 6 bases from J; junction bases left unmatched: 5. The CDR3 coding sequence is TGTGCCAGCTCACCGGGACTAGCGGAGGGGGATACGCAGTATTTT. Protein sequence: CASSPGLAEGDTQYF. Full variable domain (outside the CDR3, taken from reference TRBV18 and TRBJ2-3): NAGVMQNPRHLVRRRGQEARLRCSPMKGHSHVYWYRQLPEEGLKFMVYLQKENIIDESGMPKERFSAEFPKEGPSILRIQQVVRGDSAAYFCASSPGLAEGDTQYFGPGTRLTVL.

V gene TRBV11-1 combines with J gene TRBJ2-7, with D unclear. The length of the CDR3 is 16 residues. V was clipped by 1 base and J by 0 bases, with 13 bases between them. CDR1 is SGHAT, CDR2 FQDESV, per germline (reference sequence). For the CDR3, the DNA is TGTGCCAGCAGCTTAGAGGCTAGTGGACCCTCCTACGAGCAGTACTTC. This translates into CASSLEASGPSYEQYF.

The V call is TRBV6-2 or TRBV6-3, the J call TRBJ2-5, with 9 bases that match TRBD1. Germline assignment: CDR1 MNHEY and CDR2 SVGEGT. J gave up 1 base and V 4 bases, and 1 base lay outside the gene matches. The CDR3 extends over 14 amino acids. The DNA for the CDR3 is TGTGCCAGCAGTTGGACAGGGGTCCAAGAGACCCAGTACTTC. The encoded protein is CASSWTGVQETQYF.

The chain links TRBV10-1 to TRBJ1-1; weak D call: TRBD1 (5 bases). Trimming left V 3 bases short and J 3 bases short, with 8 bases between. The CDR3 has 13 amino acids. From germline, CDR1 is WNHNN and CDR2 SYGVQD (reference sequence). In nucleotides, the CDR3 is TGCGCCAGCAGTGAAGACAGATACACTGAAGCTTTCTTT. It encodes CASSEDRYTEAFF.

This clone occurred once. Other DNA sequences within the sample encode an identical CDR3. The chain is built from TRBV5-1 and TRBJ1-1; perhaps TRBD1 as D (5 bases). V was cut by 1 base and J by 5 bases, with 12 bases left in between. Germline CDR1 is SGHRS and CDR2 is YFSETQ. This CDR3 has 14 amino acids. CDR3 nucleotides: TGCGCCAGCAGCTTGCGGCAGGGAGGGACTGAAGCTTTCTTT. It yields the protein CASSLRQGGTEAFF.

This chain links TRBV6-2 or TRBV6-3 with TRBJ2-7; D is unclear. The CDR3 runs to 16 residues. Germline CDR1 is MNHEY and CDR2 is SVGEGT. Trimming left V 2 bases short and J 0 bases short, with 14 bases between. The CDR3 sequence is CASSYGTATLSYEQYF. The DNA of the CDR3 is TGTGCCAGCAGTTACGGTACAGCTACCCTCTCCTACGAGCAGTACTTC.